The entry below describes one T cell receptor (beta chain). This entry belongs to a study of blood T cell repertoires in COVID-19. As for the study in general: Material from acute and convalescent COVID-19 was sourced from the United States, Italy and Spain.

In Seattle, patients joined the study during active infection and were tracked longitudinally. How the authors handled the data: Reference gene primer amplification yielded estimated nucleated cell counts. This table comes from immunoSEQ multiplex PCR, and its TCRdb copy is limited to in-frame clones, with some not included. D and trimming were read from the DNA, whereas the V and J calls and clone size are those reported in that table. The sample has a few hundred thousand clones, roughly 84% seen once. Trimming cost V 3 bases and J 4 bases, with 10 bases left between them. The CDR3 has 14 residues. Germline V gene data show CDR1 as LNHDA and CDR2 as SQIVND (reference sequence).

V usage is TRBV19 and J usage is TRBJ1-5, with D unclear. The receptor's source is a person in their 70s with COVID-19, enrolled during active disease. Sequencing was done on a sample of peripheral blood. In DNA form, the CDR3 reads TGTGCCAGTAGTATGACCCCGGGAAATCAGCCCCAGCATTTT. Translation: CASSMTPGNQPQHF.